One and the same sample provided the 5 T cell receptor beta chains below, sequenced in a study of T-cell reconstitution after alpha-beta-depleted transplantation in children. Unique molecular identifiers tagged the TCRbeta library. TCRdb re-called the PCR reads through MiXCR, storing one row per CDR3 protein. The sample has some 350,000 distinct CDR3 sequences; 10% are singletons. The sequencing here drew on PBMCs from the stem cell graft donor, taken from the stem cell graft. The source is a human donor who donated a stem cell graft to a child with acute lymphoblastic leukemia.

Ten or more counts support this clonotype. This chain connects TRBV5-1 to TRBJ2-3; D uncertain. Looked up from germline, CDR1 is SGHRS and CDR2 is YFSETQ. V gave up 7 bases and J gave up 1 base, with 16 bases separating them. This CDR3 comprises 15 residues. The chain's CDR3 is CASGRTDRRTDTQYF. Written as DNA, the CDR3 is TGCGCCAGCGGGCGTACGGACCGTCGCACAGATACGCAGTATTTT.

In this sample, this clonotype turned up a few times. In nucleotides, the CDR3 is TGCGCCAGCAGCCATCGGGACGGGAGTATAATGGAGCAGTTCTTC. Its protein product is CASSHRDGSIMEQFF. V gene TRBV4-1 combines with J gene TRBJ2-1; D is perhaps TRBD2 (6 bases). The CDR3 is 15 residues long. The V gene's germline CDR1 is MGHRA and CDR2 YSYEKL. V gave up 3 bases and J gave up 10 bases, with 19 bases separating them.

This clonotype came up a few times. The chain employs TRBV12-3 or TRBV12-4 and TRBJ2-5; TRBD2 agrees at 9 bases. This CDR3 has 13 residues. V lost 7 bases to trimming and J lost 3 bases; unmatched junction nucleotides: 3. CDR3 sequence (DNA): TGTGCCAGCAAACTAGCGGGTGAAGAGACCCAGTACTTC. Encoded protein: CASKLAGEETQYF.

A few counts support this clonotype. The chain joins TRBV29-1 to TRBJ2-7; TRBD2 is a possible D gene (6 bases). There are 15 residues in the CDR3. V gave up 1 base and J gave up 0 bases, with 13 bases separating them. CDR1 SQVTM and CDR2 ANQGSEA come from the germline V gene. Written as DNA, the CDR3 is TGCAGCGTTGAAGGCGGGACCGATAGCTCCTACGAGCAGTACTTC. It specifies CSVEGGTDSSYEQYF.

This clonotype appeared a few times. The chain employs TRBV6-5 and TRBJ2-7; D is possibly TRBD1 (6 bases). Trimming shortened V by 2 bases and J by 3 bases, and 11 bases separated the two germline ends. Germline V gives CDR1 MNHEY, CDR2 SVGAGI. The CDR3 sequence is 14 residues long. The DNA of the CDR3 is TGTGCCAGCAGTTACACGATAGGGGGCTACGAGCAGTACTTC. Translated, it gives CASSYTIGGYEQYF.